Below are 4 T cell receptor beta chains sequenced from a single sample in a study of T cell responses to AZD1222 COVID-19 vaccine. Only in-frame clones appear in the TCRdb table, and some are missing; sequencing was by immunoSEQ multiplex PCR. The table has under 200,000 clones, over 85% seen once. The specimen was peripheral blood, collected 28 days after the second dose of the MenACWY control vaccine. The receptors were sampled from an adult who received the MenACWY meningococcal vaccine as a control.

The gene calls are TRBV9 and TRBJ1-2; 10 bases align to TRBD1. The V gene end was trimmed by 4 bases and the J gene end by 3 bases; junction bases not matched to a gene: 9. The CDR3 is 16 amino acids. Germline values: CDR1 SGDLS, CDR2 YYNGEE. The CDR3 sequence: CASSPSTGGMDYGYTF. The CDR3 DNA is TGTGCCAGCAGCCCCTCGACAGGGGGCATGGACTATGGCTACACCTTC.

This sequence joins TRBV27 and TRBJ1-1; D is unresolved. CDR3 length: 12 residues. Looked up from germline, CDR1 is MNHEY and CDR2 is SMNVEV (reference sequence). Trimming stripped 6 bases from V and 5 bases from J, with 10 bases between. The CDR3, as DNA: TGTGCCAGCAGGCGTAGCGTGACTGAAGCTTTCTTT. Amino acids: CASRRSVTEAFF.

The chain uses TRBV3-1 (or the pseudogene TRBV3-2) and TRBJ1-1; maybe TRBD1 (5 bases). This CDR3 contains 14 residues. From germline, CDR1 is LGHDT and CDR2 YNNKEL (reference sequence). The V end was cut by 7 bases, the J end by 4 bases, with 16 bases between. CDR3 residues: CASISSGVPTEAFF. CDR3 in DNA: TGTGCCAGCATCTCATCGGGGGTACCCACTGAAGCTTTCTTT.

CDR3 in amino acids: CASSQAGSNQPQHF. Here the CDR3 DNA reads TGTGCCAGCAGCCAAGCGGGCAGCAATCAGCCCCAGCATTTT. The chain has TRBV3-1 (or the pseudogene TRBV3-2) and TRBJ1-5; no reliable D call. Trimming cost V 1 base and J 1 base, with 5 bases left between them. The CDR3 length is 14 residues. Germline V gives CDR1 LGHDT, CDR2 YNNKEL (reference sequence).